This record concerns one T cell receptor beta chain sequence. The length of the CDR3 is 15 residues. The V and J ends lost 2 bases and 5 bases, in that order; junction bases with no gene match: 6. Germline CDR1 is MNHEY and CDR2 is SVGAGI. TCR beta from blood CD8+ and CD4+ T cells was sequenced. The CD8+ and CD4+ T cells were negatively isolated, with the TEMRA cells enriched by FACS. The data derive from a study of CD8 T cells in Susac syndrome. RNA, at about 0.5 to 1 ug, was reverse transcribed with random hexamers. Multiplex immunoSEQ PCR targeted 54 Vbeta and 13 Jbeta TCR beta segments. TCRdb re-called the immunoSEQ multiplex PCR reads through MiXCR, storing one row per CDR3 protein. The sample has about 400,000 distinct CDR3 sequences; around 83% are singletons.

The origin of this receptor is a human donor with multiple sclerosis. The V gene is TRBV6-5, the J gene TRBJ1-2, with 9 bases fitting TRBD1. The sequenced sample consisted of CD8+ T cells from PBMCs. This CDR3 reads CASSYMRQGGYGYTF. DNA of the CDR3: TGTGCCAGCAGTTACATGAGACAGGGGGGTTATGGCTACACCTTC.